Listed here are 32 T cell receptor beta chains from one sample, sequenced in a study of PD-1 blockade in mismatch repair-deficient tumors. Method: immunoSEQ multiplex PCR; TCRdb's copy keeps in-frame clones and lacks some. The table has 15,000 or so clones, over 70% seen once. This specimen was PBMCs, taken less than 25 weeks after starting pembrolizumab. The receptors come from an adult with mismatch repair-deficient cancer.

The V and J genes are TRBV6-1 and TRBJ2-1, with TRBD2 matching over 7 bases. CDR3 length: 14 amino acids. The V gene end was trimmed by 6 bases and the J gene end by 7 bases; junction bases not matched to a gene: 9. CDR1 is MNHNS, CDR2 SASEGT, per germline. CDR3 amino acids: CASSRASGRNEQFF. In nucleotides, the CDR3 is TGTGCCAGCAGCCGCGCTAGCGGACGAAATGAGCAGTTCTTC.

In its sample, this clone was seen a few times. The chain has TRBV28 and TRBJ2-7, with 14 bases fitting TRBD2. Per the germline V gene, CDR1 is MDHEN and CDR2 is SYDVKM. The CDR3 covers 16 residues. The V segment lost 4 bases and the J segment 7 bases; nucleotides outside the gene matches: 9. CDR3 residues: CASSSLGLAGVREQYF. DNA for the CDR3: TGTGCCAGCAGTTCTCTGGGACTAGCGGGAGTAAGGGAGCAGTACTTC.

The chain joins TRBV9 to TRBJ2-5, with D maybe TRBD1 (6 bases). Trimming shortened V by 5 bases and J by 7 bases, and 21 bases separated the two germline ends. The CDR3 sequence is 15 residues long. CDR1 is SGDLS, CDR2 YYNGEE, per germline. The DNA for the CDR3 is TGTGCCAGCAGTACCGAACAGGGTGCGATTGCGACCCAGTACTTC. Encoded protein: CASSTEQGAIATQYF.

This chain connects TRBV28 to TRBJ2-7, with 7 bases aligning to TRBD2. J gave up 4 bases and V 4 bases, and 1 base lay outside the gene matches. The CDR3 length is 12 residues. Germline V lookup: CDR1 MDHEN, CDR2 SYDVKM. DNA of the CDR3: TGTGCCAGCAGTTGGGGAGGGTACGAGCAGTACTTC. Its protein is CASSWGGYEQYF. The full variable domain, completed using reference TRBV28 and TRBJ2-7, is DVKVTQSSRYLVKRTGEKVFLECVQDMDHENMFWYRQDPGLGLRLIYFSYDVKMKEKGDIPEGYSVSREKKERFSLILESASTNQTSMYLCASSWGGYEQYFGPGTRLTVT.

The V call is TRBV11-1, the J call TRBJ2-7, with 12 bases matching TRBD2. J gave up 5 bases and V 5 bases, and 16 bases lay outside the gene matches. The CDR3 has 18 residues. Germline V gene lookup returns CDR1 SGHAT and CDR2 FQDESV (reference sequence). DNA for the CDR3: TGTGCCAGCAGCCCGAAAATGAAAACTAGCGGGAGGACCCACGAGCAGTACTTC. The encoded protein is CASSPKMKTSGRTHEQYF.

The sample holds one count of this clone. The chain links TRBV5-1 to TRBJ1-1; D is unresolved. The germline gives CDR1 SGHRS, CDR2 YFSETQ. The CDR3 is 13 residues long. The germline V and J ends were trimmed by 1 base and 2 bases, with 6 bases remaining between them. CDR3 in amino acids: CASSLTDNTEAFF. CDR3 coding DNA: TGCGCCAGCAGCTTGACAGACAACACTGAAGCTTTCTTT.

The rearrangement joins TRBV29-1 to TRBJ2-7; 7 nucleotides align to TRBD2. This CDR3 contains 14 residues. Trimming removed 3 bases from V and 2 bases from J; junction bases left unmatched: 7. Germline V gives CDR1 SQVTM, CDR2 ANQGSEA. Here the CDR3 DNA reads TGCAGCGTTGAGAGAGCGGGGCGGCCCTACGAGCAGTACTTC. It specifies CSVERAGRPYEQYF.

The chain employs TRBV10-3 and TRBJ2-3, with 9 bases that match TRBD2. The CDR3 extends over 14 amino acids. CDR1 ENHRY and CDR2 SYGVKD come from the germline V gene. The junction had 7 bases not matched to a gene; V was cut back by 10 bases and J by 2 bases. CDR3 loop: CANSGTSSTDTQYF. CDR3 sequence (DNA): TGTGCCAACTCCGGGACTAGCTCCACAGATACGCAGTATTTT.

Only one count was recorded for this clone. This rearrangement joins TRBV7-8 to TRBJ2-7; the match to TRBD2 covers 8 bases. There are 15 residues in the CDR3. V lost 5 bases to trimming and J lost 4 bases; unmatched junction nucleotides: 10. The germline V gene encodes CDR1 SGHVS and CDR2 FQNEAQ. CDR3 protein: CASSETAGERYEQYF. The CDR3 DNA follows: TGTGCCAGCAGCGAGACAGCGGGAGAGAGGTACGAGCAGTACTTC.

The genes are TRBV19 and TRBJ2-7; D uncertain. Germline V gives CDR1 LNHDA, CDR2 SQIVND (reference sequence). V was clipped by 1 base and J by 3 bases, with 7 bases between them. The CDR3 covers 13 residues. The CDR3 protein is CASSIGQFYEQYF. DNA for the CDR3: TGTGCCAGTAGTATAGGACAATTCTACGAGCAGTACTTC. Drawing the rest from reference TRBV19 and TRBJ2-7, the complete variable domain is DGGITQSPKYLFRKEGQNVTLSCEQNLNHDAMYWYRQDPGQGLRLIYYSQIVNDFQKGDIAEGYSVSREKKESFPLTVTSAQKNPTAFYLCASSIGQFYEQYFGPGTRLTVT.

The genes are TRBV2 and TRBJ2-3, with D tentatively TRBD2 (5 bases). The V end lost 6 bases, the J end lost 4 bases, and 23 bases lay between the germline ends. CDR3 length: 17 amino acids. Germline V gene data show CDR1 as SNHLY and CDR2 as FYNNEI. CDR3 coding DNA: TGTGCCAGCAGGGCTCGTCTACTAGATAGATTTGCAGATACGCAGTATTTT. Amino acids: CASRARLLDRFADTQYF.

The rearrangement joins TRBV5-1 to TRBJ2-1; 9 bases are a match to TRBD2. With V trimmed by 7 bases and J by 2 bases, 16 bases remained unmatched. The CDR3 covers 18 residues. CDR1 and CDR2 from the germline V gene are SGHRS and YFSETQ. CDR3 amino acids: CASGPWSSSGATYNEQFF. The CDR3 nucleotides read TGCGCCAGCGGCCCCTGGTCGTCTAGCGGGGCTACCTACAATGAGCAGTTCTTC.

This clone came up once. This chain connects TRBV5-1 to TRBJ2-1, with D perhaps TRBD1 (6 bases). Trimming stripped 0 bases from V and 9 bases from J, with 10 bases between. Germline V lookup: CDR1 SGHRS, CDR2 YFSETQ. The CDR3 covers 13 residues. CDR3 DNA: TGCGCCAGCAGCTTGGGGGGGCTCGTTGAGCAGTTCTTC. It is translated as CASSLGGLVEQFF.

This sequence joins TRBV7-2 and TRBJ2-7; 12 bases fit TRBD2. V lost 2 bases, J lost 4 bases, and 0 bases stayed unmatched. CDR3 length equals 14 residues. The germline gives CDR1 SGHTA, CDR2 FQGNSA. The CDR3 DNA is TGTGCCAGCAGCTTAACTAGCGGGAGGTACGAGCAGTACTTC. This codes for CASSLTSGRYEQYF.

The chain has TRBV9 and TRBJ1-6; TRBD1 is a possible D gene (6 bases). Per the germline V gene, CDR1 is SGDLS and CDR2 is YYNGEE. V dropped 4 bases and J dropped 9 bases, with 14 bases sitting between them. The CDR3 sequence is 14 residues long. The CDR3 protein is CASSHTGKGSPLHF. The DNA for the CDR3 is TGTGCCAGCAGCCACACAGGGAAGGGTTCACCCCTCCACTTT.

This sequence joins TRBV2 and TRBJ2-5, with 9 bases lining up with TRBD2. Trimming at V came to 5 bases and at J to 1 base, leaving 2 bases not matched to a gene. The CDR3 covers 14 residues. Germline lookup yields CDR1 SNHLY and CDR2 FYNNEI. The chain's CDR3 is CASSPGLAQETQYF. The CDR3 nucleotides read TGTGCCAGCAGTCCGGGACTAGCCCAAGAGACCCAGTACTTC. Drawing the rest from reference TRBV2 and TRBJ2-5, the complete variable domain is EPEVTQTPSHQVTQMGQEVILRCVPISNHLYFYWYRQILGQKVEFLVSFYNNEISEKSEIFDDQFSVERPDGSNFTLKIRSTKLEDSAMYFCASSPGLAQETQYFGPGTRLLVL.

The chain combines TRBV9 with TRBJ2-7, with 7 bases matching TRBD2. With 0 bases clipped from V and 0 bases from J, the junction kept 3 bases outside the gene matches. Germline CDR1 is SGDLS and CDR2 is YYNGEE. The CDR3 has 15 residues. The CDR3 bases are TGTGCCAGCAGCGTAGCTAGCGGCCCCTCCTACGAGCAGTACTTC. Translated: CASSVASGPSYEQYF. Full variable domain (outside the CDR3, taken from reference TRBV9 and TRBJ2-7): DSGVTQTPKHLITATGQRVTLRCSPRSGDLSVYWYQQSLDQGLQFLIQYYNGEERAKGNILERFSAQQFPDLHSELNLSSLELGDSALYFCASSVASGPSYEQYFGPGTRLTVT.

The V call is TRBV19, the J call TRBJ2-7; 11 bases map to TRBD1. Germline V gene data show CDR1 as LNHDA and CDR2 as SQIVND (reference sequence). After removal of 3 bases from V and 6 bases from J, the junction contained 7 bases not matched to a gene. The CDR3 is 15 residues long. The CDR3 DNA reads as TGTGCCAGTAGTATTCAAGGACAGGGGGCAAGCGAGCAGTACTTC. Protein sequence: CASSIQGQGASEQYF.

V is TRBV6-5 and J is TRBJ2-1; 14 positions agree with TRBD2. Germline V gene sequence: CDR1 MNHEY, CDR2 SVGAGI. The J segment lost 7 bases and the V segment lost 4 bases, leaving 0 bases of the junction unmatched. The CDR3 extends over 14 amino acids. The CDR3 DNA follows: TGTGCCAGCAGTTGGACTAGCGGGAGGAATGAGCAGTTCTTC. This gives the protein CASSWTSGRNEQFF.

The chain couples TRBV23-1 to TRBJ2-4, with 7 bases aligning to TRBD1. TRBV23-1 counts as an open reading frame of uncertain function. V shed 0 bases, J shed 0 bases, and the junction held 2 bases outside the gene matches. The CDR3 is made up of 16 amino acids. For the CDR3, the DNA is TGCGCCAGCAGTCAATCGGGGGACAGAGCCAAAAACATTCAGTACTTC. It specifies CASSQSGDRAKNIQYF.

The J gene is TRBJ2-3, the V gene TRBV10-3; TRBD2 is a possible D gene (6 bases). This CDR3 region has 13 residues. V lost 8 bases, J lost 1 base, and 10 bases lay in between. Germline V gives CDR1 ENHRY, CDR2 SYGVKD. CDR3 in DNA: TGTGCCATCCGAGAGCGGGGCACAGATACGCAGTATTTT. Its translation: CAIRERGTDTQYF.

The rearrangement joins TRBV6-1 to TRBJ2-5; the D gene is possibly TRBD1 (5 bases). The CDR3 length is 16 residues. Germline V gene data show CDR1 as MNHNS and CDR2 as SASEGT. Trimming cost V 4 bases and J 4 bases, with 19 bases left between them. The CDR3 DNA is TGTGCCAGCAGTGGGATTCGGCAGGGTTTTCTAGAGACCCAGTACTTC. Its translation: CASSGIRQGFLETQYF.

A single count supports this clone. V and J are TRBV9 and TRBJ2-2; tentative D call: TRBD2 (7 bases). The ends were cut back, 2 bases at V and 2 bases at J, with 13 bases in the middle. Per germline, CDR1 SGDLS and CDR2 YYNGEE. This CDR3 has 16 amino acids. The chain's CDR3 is CASSVPRGTNTGELFF. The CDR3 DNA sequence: TGTGCCAGCAGCGTGCCGCGGGGGACAAACACCGGGGAGCTGTTTTTT. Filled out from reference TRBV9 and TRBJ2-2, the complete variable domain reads DSGVTQTPKHLITATGQRVTLRCSPRSGDLSVYWYQQSLDQGLQFLIQYYNGEERAKGNILERFSAQQFPDLHSELNLSSLELGDSALYFCASSVPRGTNTGELFFGEGSRLTVL.

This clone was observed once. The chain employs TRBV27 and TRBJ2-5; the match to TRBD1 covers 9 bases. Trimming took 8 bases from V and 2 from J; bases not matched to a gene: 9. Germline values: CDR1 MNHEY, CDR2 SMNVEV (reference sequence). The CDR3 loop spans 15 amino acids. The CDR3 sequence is CASHVRGTGQETQYF. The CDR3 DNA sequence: TGTGCCAGCCATGTGAGGGGGACAGGGCAAGAGACCCAGTACTTC.

CDR3 nucleotides: TGTGCCAGCAGTTTTCGTCAGGGAATAACTGAAGCTTTCTTT. It encodes CASSFRQGITEAFF. The rearrangement joins TRBV27 to TRBJ1-1; D perhaps matches TRBD1 (5 bases). Trimming took 3 bases from V and 5 from J, leaving 13 bases between them. The CDR3 runs 14 residues. Germline CDR1 and CDR2: MNHEY and SMNVEV (reference sequence).

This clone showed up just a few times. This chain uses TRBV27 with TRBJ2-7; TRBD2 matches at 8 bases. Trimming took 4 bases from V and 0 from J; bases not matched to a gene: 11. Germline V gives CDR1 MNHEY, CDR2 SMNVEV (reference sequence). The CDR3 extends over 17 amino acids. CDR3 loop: CASSSRPSGHYSYEQYF. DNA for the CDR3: TGTGCCAGCAGTTCCCGACCTAGCGGGCATTACTCCTACGAGCAGTACTTC.

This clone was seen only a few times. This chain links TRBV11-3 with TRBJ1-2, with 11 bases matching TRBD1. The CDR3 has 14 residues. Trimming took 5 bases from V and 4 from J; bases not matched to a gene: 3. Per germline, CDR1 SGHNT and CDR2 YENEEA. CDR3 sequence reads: CASSTGQGAYGYTF. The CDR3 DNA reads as TGTGCCAGCAGCACAGGACAGGGGGCCTATGGCTACACCTTC.

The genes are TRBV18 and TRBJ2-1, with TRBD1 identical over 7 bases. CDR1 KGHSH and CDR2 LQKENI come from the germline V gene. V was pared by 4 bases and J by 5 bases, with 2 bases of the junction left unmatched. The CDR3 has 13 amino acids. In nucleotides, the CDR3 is TGTGCCAGCTCACTGGGACAGAACAATGAGCAGTTCTTC. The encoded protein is CASSLGQNNEQFF.

As DNA, the CDR3 is TGTGCCAGCAGTCGACAGGAAGGATCTAACTACGAGCAGTACTTC. Protein: CASSRQEGSNYEQYF. The V gene is TRBV7-6, the J gene TRBJ2-7, with D perhaps TRBD1 (6 bases). The CDR3 is 15 residues long. Germline CDR1 is SGHVS and CDR2 is FNYEAQ. Trimming stripped 6 bases from V and 3 bases from J, with 18 bases between.

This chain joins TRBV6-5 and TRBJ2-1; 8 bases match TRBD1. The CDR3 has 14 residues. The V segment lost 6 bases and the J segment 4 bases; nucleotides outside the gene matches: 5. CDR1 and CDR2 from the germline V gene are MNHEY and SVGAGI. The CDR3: CASSRDRSYNEQFF. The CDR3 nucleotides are TGTGCCAGCAGCCGGGACAGGAGTTACAATGAGCAGTTCTTC.

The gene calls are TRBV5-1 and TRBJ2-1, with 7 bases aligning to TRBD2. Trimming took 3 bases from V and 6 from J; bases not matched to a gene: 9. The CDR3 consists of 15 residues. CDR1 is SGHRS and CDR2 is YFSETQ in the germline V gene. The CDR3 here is CASSSTSVVSNEQFF. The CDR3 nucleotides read TGCGCCAGCAGCTCTACTAGCGTCGTATCCAATGAGCAGTTCTTC.

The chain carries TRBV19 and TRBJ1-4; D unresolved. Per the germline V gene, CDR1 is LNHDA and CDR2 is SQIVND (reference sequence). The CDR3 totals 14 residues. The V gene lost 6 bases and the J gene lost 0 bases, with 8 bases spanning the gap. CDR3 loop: CASRDIATNEKLFF. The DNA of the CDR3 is TGTGCCAGTAGAGACATCGCAACTAATGAAAAACTGTTTTTT.